This is a list of T cell receptor beta chains from one sample in a study of human T cells and chemical hapten exposure. One entry per CDR3 protein, called by TCRdb with MiXCR from the RACE reads. The sample lists some 110,000 distinct CDR3 sequences, 30% to 35% occurring once. Specimen: whole blood, collected in connection with sensitization to the hapten diphenylcyclopropenone (DPC). These receptor sequences come from a man aged 35 to 55 with alopecia areata. Some clones in this sample may be carry-over from other donors' samples. Each CDR3 is given with its conserved first and last residue. The order of the fields is J gene, D gene, clone size, V gene, CDR3 protein, CDR3 DNA. D genes are given only for firm matches. Not all rows give a size; the values are once, few, many and, for expanded clones, a class.

j_gene: TRBJ1-1
d_gene: TRBD1
abundance: NA
v_gene: TRBV6-2/TRBV6-3
CDR3aa: CASKLHIRMRGRGTEAFF
CDR3nt: TGTGCCAGCAAACTCCACATCCGAATGAGGGGGCGAGGGACTGAAGCTTTCTTT

j_gene: TRBJ2-2
d_gene: NA
abundance: NA
v_gene: TRBV18
CDR3aa: CASSSRGNTGELFF
CDR3nt: TGTGCCAGCTCATCCAGGGGAAACACCGGGGAGCTGTTTTTT

j_gene: TRBJ1-1
d_gene: TRBD1
abundance: NA
v_gene: TRBV29-1
CDR3aa: CSATGDGGEAFF
CDR3nt: TGCAGCGCTACAGGGGATGGCGGTGAAGCTTTCTTT

j_gene: TRBJ1-1
d_gene: NA
abundance: few
v_gene: TRBV18
CDR3aa: CASSPILTNTEAFF
CDR3nt: TGTGCCAGCTCACCTATTCTCACGAACACTGAAGCTTTCTTT

j_gene: TRBJ1-1
d_gene: NA
abundance: few
v_gene: TRBV5-6
CDR3aa: CASSLRFGRGDTEAFF
CDR3nt: TGTGCCAGCAGCTTACGGTTTGGGAGGGGTGACACTGAAGCTTTCTTT

j_gene: TRBJ2-5
d_gene: TRBD2
abundance: few
v_gene: TRBV20-1
CDR3aa: CSASVAGGRETQYF
CDR3nt: TGCAGTGCTAGTGTTGCGGGAGGGCGAGAGACCCAGTACTTC

j_gene: TRBJ1-1
d_gene: NA
abundance: NA
v_gene: TRBV14
CDR3aa: CASSQPKWGTEAFF
CDR3nt: TGTGCCAGCAGCCAACCCAAGTGGGGTACTGAAGCTTTCTTT

j_gene: TRBJ1-4
d_gene: TRBD1
abundance: NA
v_gene: TRBV6-5
CDR3aa: CASSPSPGQGMEKLFF
CDR3nt: TGTGCCAGCAGCCCCTCCCCAGGACAGGGTATGGAAAAACTGTTTTTT

j_gene: TRBJ1-1
d_gene: NA
abundance: few
v_gene: TRBV29-1
CDR3aa: CSVGRTGPLTEAFF
CDR3nt: TGCAGCGTTGGAAGAACAGGGCCTCTTACTGAAGCTTTCTTT

j_gene: TRBJ2-7
d_gene: TRBD1
abundance: few
v_gene: TRBV20-1
CDR3aa: CSAREQGVYEQYF
CDR3nt: TGCAGTGCTAGAGAGCAGGGGGTCTACGAGCAGTACTTC

j_gene: TRBJ2-1
d_gene: NA
abundance: NA
v_gene: TRBV30
CDR3aa: CAWSCSTRQFF
CDR3nt: TGTGCCTGGAGCTGCTCCACCCGGCAGTTCTTC

j_gene: TRBJ1-5
d_gene: NA
abundance: once
v_gene: TRBV4-2
CDR3aa: CASSVQGSSNQPQHF
CDR3nt: TGTGCCAGCAGCGTTCAGGGGTCTAGCAATCAGCCCCAGCATTTT

j_gene: TRBJ1-5
d_gene: NA
abundance: few
v_gene: TRBV12-3/TRBV12-4
CDR3aa: CASSLGQPQHF
CDR3nt: TGTGCCAGCAGTTTAGGGCAGCCCCAGCATTTT

j_gene: TRBJ1-2
d_gene: NA
abundance: NA
v_gene: TRBV28
CDR3aa: CASSLWGPGTAYGYTF
CDR3nt: TGTGCCAGCAGTTTATGGGGCCCAGGGACCGCATATGGCTACACCTTC

j_gene: TRBJ2-3
d_gene: TRBD2
abundance: NA
v_gene: TRBV6-5
CDR3aa: CASSYAAPSGSRTDTQYF
CDR3nt: TGTGCCAGCAGTTACGCGGCCCCTAGCGGGAGTCGCACAGATACGCAGTATTTT

j_gene: TRBJ2-7
d_gene: TRBD2
abundance: NA
v_gene: TRBV25-1
CDR3aa: CASSEPGLAGVHEQYF
CDR3nt: TGTGCCAGCAGTGAACCGGGACTAGCGGGAGTCCACGAGCAGTACTTC

j_gene: TRBJ2-3
d_gene: NA
abundance: NA
v_gene: TRBV12-3/TRBV12-4
CDR3aa: CASSRHHRDPTDTQYF
CDR3nt: TGTGCCAGCAGTCGGCATCACAGGGACCCCACAGATACGCAGTATTTT

j_gene: TRBJ2-1
d_gene: NA
abundance: few
v_gene: TRBV5-1
CDR3aa: CASSIKRQSYNEQFF
CDR3nt: TGCGCCAGCAGCATAAAACGACAGTCCTACAATGAGCAGTTCTTC

j_gene: TRBJ1-1
d_gene: NA
abundance: NA
v_gene: TRBV25-1
CDR3aa: CASSESTGPTEAFF
CDR3nt: TGTGCCAGCAGTGAATCAACAGGGCCCACTGAAGCTTTCTTT

j_gene: TRBJ2-5
d_gene: TRBD2
abundance: NA
v_gene: TRBV5-1
CDR3aa: CASRLHLGLREETQYF
CDR3nt: TGCGCCAGCAGACTTCACCTGGGACTACGAGAAGAGACCCAGTACTTC

j_gene: TRBJ2-3
d_gene: NA
abundance: NA
v_gene: TRBV20-1
CDR3aa: CSARESFATDTQYF
CDR3nt: TGCAGTGCTAGAGAGTCCTTTGCCACAGATACGCAGTATTTT

j_gene: TRBJ1-4
d_gene: NA
abundance: NA
v_gene: TRBV6-5
CDR3aa: CASSRAPGVTLDYNEKLFF
CDR3nt: TGTGCCAGCAGTCGTGCTCCGGGGGTGACGTTAGACTATAATGAAAAACTGTTTTTT

j_gene: TRBJ2-4
d_gene: NA
abundance: NA
v_gene: TRBV6-6
CDR3aa: CASITGLAKNIQYF
CDR3nt: TGTGCCAGCATCACCGGACTAGCCAAAAACATTCAGTACTTC

j_gene: TRBJ2-4
d_gene: NA
abundance: few
v_gene: TRBV7-9
CDR3aa: CASSTVVLAGPLAKNIQYF
CDR3nt: TGTGCCAGCAGCACCGTTGTTTTGGCAGGGCCGCTAGCCAAAAACATTCAGTACTTC

j_gene: TRBJ2-6
d_gene: NA
abundance: many
v_gene: TRBV7-9
CDR3aa: CASRSDRSSGANVLTF
CDR3nt: TGTGCCAGCAGATCCGACAGAAGCTCTGGGGCCAACGTCCTGACTTTC

j_gene: TRBJ2-3
d_gene: NA
abundance: many
v_gene: TRBV6-5
CDR3aa: CASSSPVSTDTQYF
CDR3nt: TGTGCCAGCAGTTCTCCGGTTAGCACAGATACGCAGTATTTT